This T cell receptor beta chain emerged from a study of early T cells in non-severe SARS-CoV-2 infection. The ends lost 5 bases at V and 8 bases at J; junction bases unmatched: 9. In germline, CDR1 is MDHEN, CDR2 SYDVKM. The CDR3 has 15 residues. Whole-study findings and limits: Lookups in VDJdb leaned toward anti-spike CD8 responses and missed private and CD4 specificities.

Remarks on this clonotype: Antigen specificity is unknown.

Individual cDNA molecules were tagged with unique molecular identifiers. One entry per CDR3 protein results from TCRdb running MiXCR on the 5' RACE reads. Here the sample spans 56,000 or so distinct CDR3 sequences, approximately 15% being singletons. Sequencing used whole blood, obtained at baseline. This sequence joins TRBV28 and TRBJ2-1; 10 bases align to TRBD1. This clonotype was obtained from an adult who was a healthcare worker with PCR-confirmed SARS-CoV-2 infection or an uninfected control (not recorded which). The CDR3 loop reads CASSTQTGGMDEQFF. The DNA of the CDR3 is TGTGCCAGCAGTACCCAGACAGGGGGCATGGATGAGCAGTTCTTC. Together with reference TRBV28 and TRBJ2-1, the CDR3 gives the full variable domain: DVKVTQSSRYLVKRTGEKVFLECVQDMDHENMFWYRQDPGLGLRLIYFSYDVKMKEKGDIPEGYSVSREKKERFSLILESASTNQTSMYLCASSTQTGGMDEQFFGPGTRLTVL.